The rows below give T cell receptor beta chains drawn from one sample of a study of T cell repertoires in cytomegalovirus infection. TCRdb independently ran MiXCR on the reads; one entry per CDR3 protein. The table records 480,000 or so distinct CDR3 sequences, roughly 12% of them present only once. Sequencing was carried out using PBMCs. These receptors all stem from a human donor in good health (CMV status not recorded). Some clones in this sample may be carry-over from other donors' samples. Both conserved end residues are part of each CDR3. Fields, in order: clone size, D gene, V gene, J gene, CDR3 protein, CDR3 DNA. D genes are given only for firm matches. Size is stated for part of the rows, as once, few or many counts, or as a class when the clone is expanded.

abundance: many; d_gene: -; v_gene: TRBV28; j_gene: TRBJ2-4; CDR3aa: CASSLSENIQYF; CDR3nt: TGTGCCAGCAGTTTGTCAGAAAACATTCAGTACTTC
abundance: many; d_gene: -; v_gene: TRBV12-3/TRBV12-4; j_gene: TRBJ2-7; CDR3aa: CASSLRQGGEQYF; CDR3nt: TGTGCCAGCAGTTTAAGGCAGGGTGGGGAGCAGTACTTC
abundance: many; d_gene: -; v_gene: TRBV28; j_gene: TRBJ1-5; CDR3aa: CASSNPGSGGNQPQHF; CDR3nt: TGTGCCAGCAGCAATCCGGGCTCCGGGGGGAATCAGCCCCAGCATTTT
abundance: -; d_gene: -; v_gene: TRBV2; j_gene: TRBJ1-2; CDR3aa: CASKVQENYGYTF; CDR3nt: TGTGCCAGCAAAGTGCAGGAGAACTATGGCTACACCTTC
abundance: many; d_gene: TRBD1; v_gene: TRBV9; j_gene: TRBJ1-2; CDR3aa: CASSPGQGAENYGYTF; CDR3nt: TGTGCCAGCAGCCCTGGACAGGGGGCGGAAAACTATGGCTACACCTTC
abundance: -; d_gene: -; v_gene: TRBV2; j_gene: TRBJ2-3; CDR3aa: CASSEEVSGDTQYF; CDR3nt: TGTGCCAGCAGTGAAGAGGTTAGCGGAGATACGCAGTATTTT
abundance: -; d_gene: TRBD1; v_gene: TRBV20-1; j_gene: TRBJ1-5; CDR3aa: CSARDPGTGGNQPQHF; CDR3nt: TGCAGTGCTAGAGATCCGGGGACAGGGGGCAATCAGCCCCAGCATTTT
abundance: few; d_gene: -; v_gene: TRBV6-5; j_gene: TRBJ1-1; CDR3aa: CASRSRVTEAFF; CDR3nt: TGTGCCAGCAGAAGCAGGGTCACTGAAGCTTTCTTT
abundance: many; d_gene: -; v_gene: TRBV7-9; j_gene: TRBJ2-3; CDR3aa: CASSLGGIGGTQYF; CDR3nt: TGTGCCAGCAGCTTAGGAGGTATAGGGGGTACGCAGTATTTT
abundance: many; d_gene: TRBD2; v_gene: TRBV20-1; j_gene: TRBJ2-1; CDR3aa: CSADSPPGLAGVQAYNEQFF; CDR3nt: TGCAGTGCTGACTCCCCACCGGGACTAGCGGGAGTGCAGGCCTACAATGAGCAGTTCTTC
abundance: -; d_gene: -; v_gene: TRBV20-1; j_gene: TRBJ2-1; CDR3aa: CSATLAQNEQFF; CDR3nt: TGCAGTGCTACCCTAGCGCAGAATGAGCAGTTCTTC
abundance: many; d_gene: -; v_gene: TRBV24-1; j_gene: TRBJ2-1; CDR3aa: CATSEVKGRFSGEQFF; CDR3nt: TGTGCCACCAGTGAAGTCAAGGGCCGCTTTTCGGGTGAGCAGTTCTTC
abundance: -; d_gene: -; v_gene: TRBV7-2; j_gene: TRBJ2-5; CDR3aa: CASSFGRGGGQETQYF; CDR3nt: TGTGCCAGCAGCTTTGGTAGGGGGGGAGGGCAAGAGACCCAGTACTTC
abundance: many; d_gene: -; v_gene: TRBV12-3/TRBV12-4; j_gene: TRBJ2-3; CDR3aa: CASRWGGRTDTQYF; CDR3nt: TGTGCCAGCAGATGGGGGGGCCGGACAGATACGCAGTATTTT
abundance: many; d_gene: -; v_gene: TRBV10-3; j_gene: TRBJ2-5; CDR3aa: CAISEKTPPGFTYQETQYF; CDR3nt: TGTGCCATCAGTGAGAAAACCCCCCCCGGGTTTACGTACCAAGAGACCCAGTACTTC
abundance: many; d_gene: -; v_gene: TRBV6-2/TRBV6-3; j_gene: TRBJ2-2; CDR3aa: CASSYAGRYGELFF; CDR3nt: TGTGCCAGCAGTTACGCAGGAAGGTACGGGGAGCTGTTTTTT
abundance: many; d_gene: -; v_gene: TRBV19; j_gene: TRBJ2-3; CDR3aa: CATEYPPGSDTQYF; CDR3nt: TGTGCCACCGAATACCCCCCAGGGTCTGATACGCAGTATTTT
abundance: -; d_gene: TRBD2; v_gene: TRBV19; j_gene: TRBJ2-1; CDR3aa: CASSLAVNSYNEQFF; CDR3nt: TGTGCCAGTAGCCTAGCGGTGAACTCCTACAATGAGCAGTTCTTC
abundance: -; d_gene: -; v_gene: TRBV5-1; j_gene: TRBJ2-7; CDR3aa: CASSGLTGSYEQYF; CDR3nt: TGCGCCAGCAGCGGACTAACGGGGTCCTACGAGCAGTACTTC
abundance: many; d_gene: -; v_gene: TRBV7-2; j_gene: TRBJ1-3; CDR3aa: CASSRGGFSGNTIYF; CDR3nt: TGTGCCAGCAGCCGGGGCGGGTTCTCTGGAAACACCATATATTTT
abundance: many; d_gene: -; v_gene: TRBV6-5; j_gene: TRBJ2-7; CDR3aa: CASSYGFGEEQYF; CDR3nt: TGTGCCAGCAGTTACGGGTTTGGTGAGGAGCAGTACTTC
abundance: once; d_gene: TRBD2; v_gene: TRBV27; j_gene: TRBJ2-7; CDR3aa: CASRSRGGEHWEQYF; CDR3nt: TGTGCCAGCAGGTCCCGGGGGGGGGAACATTGGGAGCAGTACTTC
abundance: many; d_gene: TRBD2; v_gene: TRBV11-2; j_gene: TRBJ2-1; CDR3aa: CASSDTSGPYNEQFF; CDR3nt: TGTGCCAGCAGCGATACTAGCGGGCCCTACAATGAGCAGTTCTTC
abundance: many; d_gene: -; v_gene: TRBV2; j_gene: TRBJ1-4; CDR3aa: CASSALSATNEKLFF; CDR3nt: TGTGCCAGCAGTGCCCTTAGCGCAACTAATGAAAAACTGTTTTTT
abundance: -; d_gene: -; v_gene: TRBV2; j_gene: TRBJ1-1; CDR3aa: CASRMGSLGTEAFF; CDR3nt: TGTGCCAGCAGGATGGGGAGCTTGGGCACTGAAGCTTTCTTT
abundance: many; d_gene: -; v_gene: TRBV5-6; j_gene: TRBJ1-1; CDR3aa: CASSSTLQGRMNTEAFF; CDR3nt: TGTGCCAGCAGCTCAACACTACAGGGTCGGATGAACACTGAAGCTTTCTTT
abundance: -; d_gene: TRBD1; v_gene: TRBV7-9; j_gene: TRBJ2-5; CDR3aa: CASSSFFFRDRVIETQYF; CDR3nt: TGTGCCAGCAGCAGCTTCTTCTTCCGGGACAGGGTGATAGAGACCCAGTACTTC
abundance: -; d_gene: TRBD2; v_gene: TRBV5-1; j_gene: TRBJ2-2; CDR3aa: CASSLAGLAGTGELFF; CDR3nt: TGCGCCAGCAGCTTGGCGGGACTAGCGGGAACCGGGGAGCTGTTTTTT
abundance: many; d_gene: -; v_gene: TRBV11-2; j_gene: TRBJ1-2; CDR3aa: CASSSIKNFYGYTF; CDR3nt: TGTGCCAGCAGCTCCATCAAAAACTTTTATGGCTACACCTTC
abundance: -; d_gene: -; v_gene: TRBV4-2; j_gene: TRBJ1-5; CDR3aa: CASSQDWAQPQHF; CDR3nt: TGTGCCAGCAGCCAAGATTGGGCTCAGCCCCAGCATTTT
abundance: many; d_gene: -; v_gene: TRBV20-1; j_gene: TRBJ1-5; CDR3aa: CSARAKVLSNQPQHF; CDR3nt: TGCAGTGCTAGAGCAAAGGTATTAAGCAATCAGCCCCAGCATTTT
abundance: many; d_gene: TRBD1; v_gene: TRBV6-1; j_gene: TRBJ1-2; CDR3aa: CASRTGGEGYGYTF; CDR3nt: TGTGCCAGCAGAACAGGGGGCGAAGGCTATGGCTACACCTTC